Below, 5 T cell receptor beta chains from the same sample are listed, as sequenced in a study of shared clonotypes between healthy human individuals. Sequenced by immunoSEQ multiplex PCR; TCRdb stores in-frame clones only, minus some. The sample has approximately 1,000,000 clones, about 84% seen once. What was sequenced was memory CD4+ T cells from PBMCs. Subset: CD45RA-negative fraction. These receptors all stem from a man younger than 30 in good health. Some clones in this sample may be carry-over from other donors' samples.

The chain uses TRBV2 and TRBJ2-4; TRBD1 agrees at 7 bases. The germline V gene has CDR1 SNHLY and CDR2 FYNNEI. The junction had 2 bases not matched to a gene; V was cut back by 2 bases and J by 4 bases. This CDR3 has 14 amino acids. DNA for the CDR3: TGTGCCAGCAGTGAACAGGGGGAGAAAAACATTCAGTACTTC. Amino acids: CASSEQGEKNIQYF.

A single count supports this clone. This chain uses TRBV18 with TRBJ2-2, with 7 bases fitting TRBD2. The CDR3 is 18 residues long. The germline V gene has CDR1 KGHSH and CDR2 LQKENI. With V trimmed by 2 bases and J by 4 bases, 13 bases remained unmatched. CDR3 protein: CASSPWQAGNRGTGELFF. CDR3 coding DNA: TGTGCCAGCTCACCATGGCAAGCGGGAAACCGGGGCACCGGGGAGCTGTTTTTT.

This rearrangement joins TRBV10-3 to TRBJ2-4, with D tentatively TRBD1 or TRBD2 (6 bases each). The CDR3 is made up of 17 amino acids. Germline V gene sequence: CDR1 ENHRY, CDR2 SYGVKD. The V end was cut by 3 bases, the J end by 1 base, with 16 bases between. The CDR3 loop reads CAISDWGARTAKNIQYF. The CDR3 nucleotides read TGTGCCATCAGTGATTGGGGGGCCCGAACGGCCAAAAACATTCAGTACTTC.

With regard to this clone: The identical CDR3 is also encoded by other nucleotide sequences in the sample. The gene calls are TRBV29-1 and TRBJ2-2, with 7 bases fitting TRBD2. The CDR3 is 14 amino acids. V shed 4 bases, J shed 5 bases, and the junction held 7 bases outside the gene matches. The germline gives CDR1 SQVTM, CDR2 ANQGSEA. CDR3 loop: CSVARGVGTGELFF. The DNA for the CDR3 is TGCAGCGTTGCCCGGGGGGTAGGGACCGGGGAGCTGTTTTTT.

This clone has just a few counts. The chain employs TRBV5-6 and TRBJ1-1; D is uncertain. There are 14 residues in the CDR3. The ends were cut back, 4 bases at V and 5 bases at J, with 15 bases in the middle. Per germline, CDR1 SGHDT and CDR2 YYEEEE. DNA for the CDR3: TGTGCCAGCAGCCCCGAATTCGGAGTTACTGAAGCTTTCTTT. It yields the protein CASSPEFGVTEAFF.